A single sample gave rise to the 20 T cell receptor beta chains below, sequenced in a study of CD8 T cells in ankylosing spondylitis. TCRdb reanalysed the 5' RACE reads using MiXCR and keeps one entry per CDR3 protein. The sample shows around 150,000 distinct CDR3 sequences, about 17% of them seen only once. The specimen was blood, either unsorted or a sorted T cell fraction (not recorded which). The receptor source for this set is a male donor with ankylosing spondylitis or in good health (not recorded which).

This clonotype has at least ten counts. The CDR3 reads CSARVGEVSYNEQFF. The CDR3 bases are TGCAGTGCTAGAGTGGGGGAGGTATCCTACAATGAGCAGTTCTTC. The gene calls are TRBV20-1 and TRBJ2-1; TRBD2 is a possible D gene (6 bases). V was pared by 1 base and J by 1 base, with 11 bases between. The germline V gene has CDR1 DFQATT and CDR2 SNEGSKA (reference sequence). The CDR3 runs to 15 residues.

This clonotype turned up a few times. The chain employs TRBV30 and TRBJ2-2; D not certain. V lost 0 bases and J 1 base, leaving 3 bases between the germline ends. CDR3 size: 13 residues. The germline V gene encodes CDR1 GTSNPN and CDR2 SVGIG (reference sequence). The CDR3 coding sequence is TGTGCCTGGAGTGTCAGGAACACCGGGGAGCTGTTTTTT. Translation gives CAWSVRNTGELFF.

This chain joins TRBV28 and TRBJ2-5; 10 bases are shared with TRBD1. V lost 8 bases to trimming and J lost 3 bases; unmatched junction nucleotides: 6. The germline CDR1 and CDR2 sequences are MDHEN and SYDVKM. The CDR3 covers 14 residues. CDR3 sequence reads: CASRDRGGKETQYF. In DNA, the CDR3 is TGTGCCAGCCGGGACAGGGGCGGTAAAGAGACCCAGTACTTC.

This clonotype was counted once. CDR3 sequence: CASSVAVESAAAFF. CDR3 nucleotide sequence: TGTGCCAGCAGCGTAGCTGTAGAGTCCGCTGCAGCTTTCTTT. This chain joins TRBV9 and TRBJ1-1; D is ambiguous. Germline values: CDR1 SGDLS, CDR2 YYNGEE. Trimming removed 0 bases from V and 10 bases from J, with 16 bases in between. The CDR3 totals 14 residues.

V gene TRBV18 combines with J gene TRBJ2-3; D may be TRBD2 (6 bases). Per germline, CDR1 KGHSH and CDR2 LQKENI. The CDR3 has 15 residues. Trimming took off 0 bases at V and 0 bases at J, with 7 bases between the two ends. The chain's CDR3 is CASSPPGTSTDTQYF. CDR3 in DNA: TGTGCCAGCTCACCACCGGGGACTAGCACAGATACGCAGTATTTT. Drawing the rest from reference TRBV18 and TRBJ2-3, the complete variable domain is NAGVMQNPRHLVRRRGQEARLRCSPMKGHSHVYWYRQLPEEGLKFMVYLQKENIIDESGMPKERFSAEFPKEGPSILRIQQVVRGDSAAYFCASSPPGTSTDTQYFGPGTRLTVL.

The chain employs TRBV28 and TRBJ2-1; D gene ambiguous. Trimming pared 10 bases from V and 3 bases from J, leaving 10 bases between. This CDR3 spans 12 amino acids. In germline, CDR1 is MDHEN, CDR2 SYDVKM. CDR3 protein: CATRAVYNEQFF. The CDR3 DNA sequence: TGTGCCACCAGAGCCGTCTACAATGAGCAGTTCTTC.

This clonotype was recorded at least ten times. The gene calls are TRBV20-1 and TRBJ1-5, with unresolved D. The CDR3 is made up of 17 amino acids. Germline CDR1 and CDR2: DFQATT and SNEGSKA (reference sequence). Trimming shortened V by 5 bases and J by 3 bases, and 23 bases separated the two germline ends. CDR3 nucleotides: TGCAGTGCTGACTCCCCGAGGTTGTTTAGGGACAATCAGCCCCAGCATTTT. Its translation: CSADSPRLFRDNQPQHF.

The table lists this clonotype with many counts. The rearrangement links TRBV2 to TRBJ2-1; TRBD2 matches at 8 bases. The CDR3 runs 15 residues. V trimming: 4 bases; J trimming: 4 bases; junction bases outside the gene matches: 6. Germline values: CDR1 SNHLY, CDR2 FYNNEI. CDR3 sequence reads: CASSGGTRGYNEQFF. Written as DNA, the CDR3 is TGTGCCAGCAGTGGGGGGACTAGAGGATACAATGAGCAGTTCTTC.

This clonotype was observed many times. CDR3 sequence (DNA): TGTGCCAGCAGACACGCGAACACCGGGGAGCTGTTTTTT. Its translation is CASRHANTGELFF. The rearrangement joins TRBV5-4 to TRBJ2-2; D is undetermined. V gave up 5 bases and J gave up 0 bases, with 5 bases separating them. The germline gives CDR1 SGHNT, CDR2 YYREEE (reference sequence). The CDR3 runs to 13 residues.

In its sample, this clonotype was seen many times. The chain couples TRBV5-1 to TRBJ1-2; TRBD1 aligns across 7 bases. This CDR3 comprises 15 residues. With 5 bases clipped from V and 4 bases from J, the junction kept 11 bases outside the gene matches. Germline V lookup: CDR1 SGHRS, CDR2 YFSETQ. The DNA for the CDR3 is TGCGCCAGCAGTTTCAGACAGGGCGCCGGCTATGGCTACACCTTC. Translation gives CASSFRQGAGYGYTF.

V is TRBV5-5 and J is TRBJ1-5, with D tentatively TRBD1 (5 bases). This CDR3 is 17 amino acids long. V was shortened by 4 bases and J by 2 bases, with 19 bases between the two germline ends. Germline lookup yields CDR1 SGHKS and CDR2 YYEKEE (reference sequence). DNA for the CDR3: TGTGCCAGCAGCCCAACTAAGGACACTGTTGGCAATCAGCCCCAGCATTTT. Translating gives CASSPTKDTVGNQPQHF. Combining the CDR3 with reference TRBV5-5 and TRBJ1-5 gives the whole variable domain DAGVTQSPTHLIKTRGQQVTLRCSPISGHKSVSWYQQVLGQGPQFIFQYYEKEERGRGNFPDRFSARQFPNYSSELNVNALLLGDSALYLCASSPTKDTVGNQPQHFGDGTRLSIL.

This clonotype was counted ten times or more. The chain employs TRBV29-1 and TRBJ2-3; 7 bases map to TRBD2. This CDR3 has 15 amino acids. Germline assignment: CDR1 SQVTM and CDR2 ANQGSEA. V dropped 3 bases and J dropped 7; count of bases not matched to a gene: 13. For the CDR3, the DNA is TGCAGCGTTGATGGCGAGGGCGGGAGTAGGAATACGCAGTATTTT. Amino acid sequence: CSVDGEGGSRNTQYF.

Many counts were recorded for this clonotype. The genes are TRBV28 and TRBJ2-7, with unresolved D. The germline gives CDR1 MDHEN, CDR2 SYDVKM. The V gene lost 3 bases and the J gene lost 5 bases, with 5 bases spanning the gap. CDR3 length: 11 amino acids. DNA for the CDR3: TGTGCCAGCAGTTTTGGGAACGAGCAGTACTTC. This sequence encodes CASSFGNEQYF.

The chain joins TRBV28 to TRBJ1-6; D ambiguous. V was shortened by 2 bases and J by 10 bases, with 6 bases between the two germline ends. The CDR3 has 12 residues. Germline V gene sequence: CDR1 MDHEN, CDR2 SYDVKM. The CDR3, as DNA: TGTGCCAGCAGTTTAGACATCTCACCCCTCCACTTT. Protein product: CASSLDISPLHF.

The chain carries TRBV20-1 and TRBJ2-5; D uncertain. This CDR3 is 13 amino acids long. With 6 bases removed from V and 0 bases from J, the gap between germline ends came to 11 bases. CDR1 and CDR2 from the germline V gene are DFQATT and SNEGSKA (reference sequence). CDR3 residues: CSASGANQETQYF. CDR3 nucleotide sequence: TGCAGTGCATCCGGAGCGAACCAAGAGACCCAGTACTTC.

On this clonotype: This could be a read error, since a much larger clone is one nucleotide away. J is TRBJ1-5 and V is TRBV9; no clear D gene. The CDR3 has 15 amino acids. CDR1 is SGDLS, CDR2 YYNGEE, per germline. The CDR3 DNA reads TGTGTCAGCAGCCCTGGAGGGAATAGCAATCAGCCCCAGCATTTT. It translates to CVSSPGGNSNQPQHF.

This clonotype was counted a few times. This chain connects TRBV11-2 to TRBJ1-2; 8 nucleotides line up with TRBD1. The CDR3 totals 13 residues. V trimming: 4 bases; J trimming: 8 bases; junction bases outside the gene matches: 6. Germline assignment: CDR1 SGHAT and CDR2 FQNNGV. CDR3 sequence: CASSSRGLGGYTF. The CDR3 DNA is TGTGCCAGCAGCTCCAGGGGGCTGGGCGGCTACACCTTC.

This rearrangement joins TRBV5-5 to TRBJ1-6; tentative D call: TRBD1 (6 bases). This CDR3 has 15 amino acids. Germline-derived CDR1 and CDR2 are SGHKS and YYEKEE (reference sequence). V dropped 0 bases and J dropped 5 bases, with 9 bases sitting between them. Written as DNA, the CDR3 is TGTGCCAGCAGCTTGGAAACAGGGAATAATTCACCCCTCCACTTT. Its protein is CASSLETGNNSPLHF.

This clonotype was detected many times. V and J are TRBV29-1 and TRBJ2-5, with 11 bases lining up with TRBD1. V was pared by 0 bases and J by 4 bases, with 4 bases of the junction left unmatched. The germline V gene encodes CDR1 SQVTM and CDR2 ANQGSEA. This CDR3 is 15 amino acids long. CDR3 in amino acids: CSVEDWTGGRETQYF. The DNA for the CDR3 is TGCAGCGTTGAAGATTGGACAGGGGGCAGAGAGACCCAGTACTTC.

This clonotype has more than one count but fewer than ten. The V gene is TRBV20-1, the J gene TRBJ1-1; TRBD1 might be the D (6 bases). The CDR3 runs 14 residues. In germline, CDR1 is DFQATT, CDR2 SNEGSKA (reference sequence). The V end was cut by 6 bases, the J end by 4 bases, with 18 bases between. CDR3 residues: CSAKGGGAATEAFF. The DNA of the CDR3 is TGCAGTGCCAAGGGGGGTGGGGCAGCCACTGAAGCTTTCTTT.